Listed below are T cell receptor beta chains from one sample, sequenced in a study of metastatic and nonmetastatic thyroid tumors. TCRdb re-called the PCR reads via MiXCR. The sample shows 11,000 or so clones, around a third of them seen only once. Sequencing was done on a sample of tumor tissue. The receptors stem from a female donor with papillary thyroid cancer or a benign thyroid nodule (not recorded which). Some clones in this sample may be carry-over from other donors' samples. CDR3s include the opening cysteine and the closing phenylalanine or tryptophan. The order of the fields is clone size, V gene, J gene, D gene, CDR3 DNA, CDR3 protein. D genes are given only for firm matches. Clone size appears in some rows only: once, few, many, or a class for an expanded clone.

clone size: .; V gene: TRBV11-2; J gene: TRBJ1-5; D gene: .; CDR3 DNA: TGTGCCAGCAGCGACACCGTGGCAAGGGCCCAGAGGCCCCAGCATTTT; CDR3 protein: CASSDTVARAQRPQHF
clone size: .; V gene: TRBV5-1; J gene: TRBJ2-1; D gene: .; CDR3 DNA: TGCGCCAGCAGCACTGCATCCTTTTACAATGAGCAGTTCTTC; CDR3 protein: CASSTASFYNEQFF
clone size: medium-sized; V gene: TRBV6-5; J gene: TRBJ1-1; D gene: .; CDR3 DNA: TGTGCCAGCAGTTACTCAAGGAGGCTGAACACTGAAGCTTTCTTT; CDR3 protein: CASSYSRRLNTEAFF
clone size: once; V gene: TRBV20-1; J gene: TRBJ1-4; D gene: .; CDR3 DNA: TGCAGTACCCAAAAGCCCACAGGGACAACTAATGAAGAACTGTTTTTT; CDR3 protein: CSTQKPTGTTNEELFF
clone size: once; V gene: TRBV7-2; J gene: TRBJ1-2; D gene: TRBD1; CDR3 DNA: TGTGCCAGCAGCTTCGACCTCGGACAGGGCTTCTACACCTTC; CDR3 protein: CASSFDLGQGFYTF
clone size: once; V gene: TRBV9; J gene: TRBJ2-7; D gene: .; CDR3 DNA: TGTGCCAGCAGCGTAGTGGGGGCTATCGCCTTCAACGAGCAGTACTTC; CDR3 protein: CASSVVGAIAFNEQYF
clone size: medium-sized; V gene: TRBV11-2; J gene: TRBJ2-1; D gene: .; CDR3 DNA: TGTGCCAGCAGCGGCGGGACCTTCTACAATGAGCAGTTCTTC; CDR3 protein: CASSGGTFYNEQFF
clone size: .; V gene: TRBV5-8; J gene: TRBJ2-7; D gene: TRBD1; CDR3 DNA: TGTGCCAGCAACCCCACCGGGACAGGGTCCTACGAGCAGTACTTC; CDR3 protein: CASNPTGTGSYEQYF
clone size: few; V gene: TRBV11-3; J gene: TRBJ2-3; D gene: TRBD2; CDR3 DNA: TGTGTCAGCAGCCCGCGGGGGGGCGAGGGAGATACGCAGTATTTT; CDR3 protein: CVSSPRGGEGDTQYF
clone size: many; V gene: TRBV30; J gene: TRBJ2-1; D gene: .; CDR3 DNA: TGTGCCTGGAGTGTCTCGGAGGGTGGCTACAATGAGCAGTTCTTC; CDR3 protein: CAWSVSEGGYNEQFF
clone size: few; V gene: TRBV11-2; J gene: TRBJ1-6; D gene: .; CDR3 DNA: TGTGCCAGCAGCTTAGTCGAGGGAGGGAGTTCACCCCTCCACTTT; CDR3 protein: CASSLVEGGSSPLHF
clone size: .; V gene: TRBV12-3/TRBV12-4; J gene: TRBJ2-5; D gene: .; CDR3 DNA: TGTGCCAGCAGTCCAGACAGCCGGCCCCAAGAGACCCAGTACTTC; CDR3 protein: CASSPDSRPQETQYF
clone size: many; V gene: TRBV7-6; J gene: TRBJ2-1; D gene: .; CDR3 DNA: TGTGCCAGCAGCTTAGATAGTACAGGATTGCAGTTCTTC; CDR3 protein: CASSLDSTGLQFF
clone size: .; V gene: TRBV20-1; J gene: TRBJ2-1; D gene: .; CDR3 DNA: TGCAGTGCGAGCCAGCCCGGCGCCACACTGAATGAGCAGTTCTTC; CDR3 protein: CSASQPGATLNEQFF
clone size: many; V gene: TRBV20-1; J gene: TRBJ1-2; D gene: TRBD1; CDR3 DNA: TGCAGTGCTAGGATCGGAGACAGGGGACACGGCTACACCTTC; CDR3 protein: CSARIGDRGHGYTF
clone size: medium-sized; V gene: TRBV5-1; J gene: TRBJ1-1; D gene: TRBD1; CDR3 DNA: TGCGCCAGCAGCCTTGGACAGGCGGAAGCTTTCTTT; CDR3 protein: CASSLGQAEAFF
clone size: .; V gene: TRBV5-1; J gene: TRBJ2-7; D gene: .; CDR3 DNA: TGCGCCAGCAGCGTAAACCGGGCCCCCTACGAGCAGTACTTC; CDR3 protein: CASSVNRAPYEQYF
clone size: few; V gene: TRBV28; J gene: TRBJ1-6; D gene: .; CDR3 DNA: TGTGCCAGCAGTAGGGGGAATTCACCCCTCCACTTT; CDR3 protein: CASSRGNSPLHF
clone size: few; V gene: TRBV6-2/TRBV6-3; J gene: TRBJ1-5; D gene: .; CDR3 DNA: TGTGCCAGCAGTTCAACCTTGCCGGGGCGACCAGGCAATCAGCCCCAGCATTTT; CDR3 protein: CASSSTLPGRPGNQPQHF
clone size: many; V gene: TRBV6-4; J gene: TRBJ2-3; D gene: TRBD2; CDR3 DNA: TGTGCCAGCAGTGAGCGGGAGCAAGATACGCAGTATTTT; CDR3 protein: CASSEREQDTQYF
clone size: many; V gene: TRBV5-6; J gene: TRBJ2-1; D gene: TRBD2; CDR3 DNA: TGTGCCAGCAGCTTTCCGACTAGCGGGGGGGCTAATGAGCAGTTCTTC; CDR3 protein: CASSFPTSGGANEQFF
clone size: once; V gene: TRBV4-2; J gene: TRBJ2-2; D gene: TRBD2; CDR3 DNA: TGTGCCAGCAGCCTCCTTGCCGGGACTAGCGCCAAACCGAACACTGGGGAGCTGTTTTTT; CDR3 protein: CASSLLAGTSAKPNTGELFF
clone size: .; V gene: TRBV12-3/TRBV12-4; J gene: TRBJ2-7; D gene: .; CDR3 DNA: TGTGCCAGAAGTTTCGGGGCAGACTACGAGCAGTACTTC; CDR3 protein: CARSFGADYEQYF
clone size: many; V gene: TRBV20-1; J gene: TRBJ2-2; D gene: .; CDR3 DNA: TGCAGTGCTAGGCCCGACACCGGGGAGCTGTTTTTT; CDR3 protein: CSARPDTGELFF
clone size: .; V gene: TRBV2; J gene: TRBJ2-7; D gene: .; CDR3 DNA: TGTGCCAGCAGTGACGGGTCAACCTACGAGCAGTACTTC; CDR3 protein: CASSDGSTYEQYF
clone size: few; V gene: TRBV2; J gene: TRBJ1-2; D gene: .; CDR3 DNA: TGTGCCAGCAGCGGGGGCGGCCATGGCTACACCTTC; CDR3 protein: CASSGGGHGYTF
clone size: .; V gene: TRBV5-1; J gene: TRBJ2-3; D gene: .; CDR3 DNA: TGCGCCAGCTCAGGCCTTAGCACAGATACGCAGTATTTT; CDR3 protein: CASSGLSTDTQYF
clone size: medium-sized; V gene: TRBV10-3; J gene: TRBJ2-2; D gene: .; CDR3 DNA: TGTGCCATCAGTGTTTCTTTAGCGGCGAACACCGGGGAGCTGTTTTTT; CDR3 protein: CAISVSLAANTGELFF
clone size: .; V gene: TRBV18; J gene: TRBJ2-7; D gene: TRBD1; CDR3 DNA: TGTGCCAGCTCACTATCGCCAGGGGGAGAGTTCTCCGAGCAGTACTTC; CDR3 protein: CASSLSPGGEFSEQYF
clone size: few; V gene: TRBV6-1; J gene: TRBJ1-6; D gene: .; CDR3 DNA: TGTGCCAGCAGTGAAGCGGTGACCGTTTTTATAAATTCACCCCTCCACTTT; CDR3 protein: CASSEAVTVFINSPLHF
clone size: medium-sized; V gene: TRBV19; J gene: TRBJ1-3; D gene: .; CDR3 DNA: TGTGCCAGTAGTTTCCCTGGAAACACCATATATTTT; CDR3 protein: CASSFPGNTIYF
clone size: many; V gene: TRBV3-1; J gene: TRBJ1-1; D gene: .; CDR3 DNA: TGTGCCAGCAGCCAAGGCCGGACCACTGAAGCTTTCTTT; CDR3 protein: CASSQGRTTEAFF
clone size: medium-sized; V gene: TRBV2; J gene: TRBJ2-3; D gene: TRBD1; CDR3 DNA: TGTGCCAGCAGTCCAGGGGGCGCGACAGATACGCAGTATTTT; CDR3 protein: CASSPGGATDTQYF
clone size: once; V gene: TRBV20-1; J gene: TRBJ2-5; D gene: TRBD2; CDR3 DNA: TGCAGTGCTAGAGGATGGGGGAAGACTAGCGGGGGCACGTACTTC; CDR3 protein: CSARGWGKTSGGTYF
clone size: many; V gene: TRBV7-6; J gene: TRBJ2-7; D gene: .; CDR3 DNA: TGTGCCAGCAGCCATACCGGGGGAGCCTACGAGCAGTACTTC; CDR3 protein: CASSHTGGAYEQYF
clone size: few; V gene: TRBV27; J gene: TRBJ2-5; D gene: TRBD1; CDR3 DNA: TGTGCCATCCCCCGGGACAGGGGGATGGAGACCCAGTACTTC; CDR3 protein: CAIPRDRGMETQYF
clone size: once; V gene: TRBV5-1; J gene: TRBJ2-7; D gene: TRBD1; CDR3 DNA: TGCGCCAGCAGCTTGGCAAGGCAGGGGGCCGACGAGCAGTACTTC; CDR3 protein: CASSLARQGADEQYF
clone size: few; V gene: TRBV25-1; J gene: TRBJ2-2; D gene: .; CDR3 DNA: TGTGCCAGCAGTGAATCACAGTTCTCCACCGGGGAGCTGTTTTTT; CDR3 protein: CASSESQFSTGELFF
clone size: medium-sized; V gene: TRBV28; J gene: TRBJ2-7; D gene: .; CDR3 DNA: TGTGCCAGCAGTCCAAACTACGAGCAGTACTTC; CDR3 protein: CASSPNYEQYF
clone size: medium-sized; V gene: TRBV6-2/TRBV6-3; J gene: TRBJ1-5; D gene: TRBD1; CDR3 DNA: TGTGCCAGCACTCCTACCGGGACAGACAATCAGCCCCAGCATTTT; CDR3 protein: CASTPTGTDNQPQHF
clone size: .; V gene: TRBV14; J gene: TRBJ2-3; D gene: .; CDR3 DNA: TGTGCCAGCAGCCAGGCAATATGGGGAGCTAGCACAGATACGCAGTATTTT; CDR3 protein: CASSQAIWGASTDTQYF
clone size: many; V gene: TRBV7-9; J gene: TRBJ2-7; D gene: TRBD2; CDR3 DNA: TGTGCCAGCAGCTTAGATAGCGGGGGGGCCTACGAGCAGTACTTC; CDR3 protein: CASSLDSGGAYEQYF
clone size: many; V gene: TRBV19; J gene: TRBJ2-5; D gene: TRBD2; CDR3 DNA: TGTGCCAGTAGTCGCCTAGCGGGGGGATCTTACCAAGAGACCCAGTACTTC; CDR3 protein: CASSRLAGGSYQETQYF
clone size: few; V gene: TRBV12-3/TRBV12-4; J gene: TRBJ2-3; D gene: .; CDR3 DNA: TGTGCCAGCAGTTTGGTTGCAGATACGCAGTATTTT; CDR3 protein: CASSLVADTQYF
clone size: .; V gene: TRBV20-1; J gene: TRBJ2-1; D gene: TRBD2; CDR3 DNA: TGCAGTGCTAGACCAAGCGGGAGGAGTCTTATTGAGCAGTTCTTC; CDR3 protein: CSARPSGRSLIEQFF
clone size: few; V gene: TRBV6-1; J gene: TRBJ2-1; D gene: TRBD2; CDR3 DNA: TGTGCCAGCAGTGAAGCAGCGGGAGGGGGGTACAATGAGCAGTTCTTC; CDR3 protein: CASSEAAGGGYNEQFF
clone size: medium-sized; V gene: TRBV19; J gene: TRBJ2-1; D gene: TRBD2; CDR3 DNA: TGTGCCAGTAGTATCGGACTAGCGGATATTGAGCAGTTCTTC; CDR3 protein: CASSIGLADIEQFF
clone size: medium-sized; V gene: TRBV5-1; J gene: TRBJ1-5; D gene: .; CDR3 DNA: TGCGCCAGCAGCTTGGGCTCCGGGAGCAATCAGCCCCAGCATTTT; CDR3 protein: CASSLGSGSNQPQHF
clone size: medium-sized; V gene: TRBV19; J gene: TRBJ2-7; D gene: .; CDR3 DNA: TGTGCCAGTAGTATGGGGCAGGGAAGGCGTGAGTACTTC; CDR3 protein: CASSMGQGRREYF
clone size: few; V gene: TRBV2; J gene: TRBJ2-7; D gene: .; CDR3 DNA: TGTGCCAGCATGGCACCGGACGGCTACGAGCAGTACTTC; CDR3 protein: CASMAPDGYEQYF
clone size: .; V gene: TRBV10-2; J gene: TRBJ2-1; D gene: .; CDR3 DNA: TGCGCCAGTGGTGGTTACAATAAGCAGTTCTTC; CDR3 protein: CASGGYNKQFF
clone size: many; V gene: TRBV5-4; J gene: TRBJ1-6; D gene: TRBD1; CDR3 DNA: TGTGCCAGCAGCCACCGACAGGGTTTCGATTCACCCCTCCACTTT; CDR3 protein: CASSHRQGFDSPLHF
clone size: .; V gene: TRBV27; J gene: TRBJ1-2; D gene: .; CDR3 DNA: TGTGCCAGCAGTTTTTTGGGGGGAGCATATGGCTACACCTTC; CDR3 protein: CASSFLGGAYGYTF
clone size: many; V gene: TRBV7-9; J gene: TRBJ2-5; D gene: .; CDR3 DNA: TGTGCCAGCAGCTCGGTCGGAGAGACCCAGTACTTC; CDR3 protein: CASSSVGETQYF
clone size: .; V gene: TRBV6-2/TRBV6-3; J gene: TRBJ1-5; D gene: TRBD1; CDR3 DNA: TGTGCCAGCACTACTACCGGGACAGACAATCAGCCCCAGCACTTT; CDR3 protein: CASTTTGTDNQPQHF
clone size: .; V gene: TRBV10-3; J gene: TRBJ2-3; D gene: .; CDR3 DNA: TGTGCCATCAGTTGGGGAGCTAGCACAGATACGCAGTATTTT; CDR3 protein: CAISWGASTDTQYF
clone size: many; V gene: TRBV5-5; J gene: TRBJ1-1; D gene: .; CDR3 DNA: TGTGCCAGCAGCCTCTCAAGGCTAGACACTGAAGCTTTCTTT; CDR3 protein: CASSLSRLDTEAFF
clone size: .; V gene: TRBV2; J gene: TRBJ2-1; D gene: TRBD2; CDR3 DNA: TGTGCCAGCAGAGTGGCTAGCGGGAGCCGGGCCTACAATAAGCAGTTCTTC; CDR3 protein: CASRVASGSRAYNKQFF
clone size: .; V gene: TRBV4-3; J gene: TRBJ2-1; D gene: .; CDR3 DNA: TGCGCCAGCAGTTGTCTCAGGGTCAATGAGCAGTTCTTC; CDR3 protein: CASSCLRVNEQFF
clone size: .; V gene: TRBV19; J gene: TRBJ1-3; D gene: .; CDR3 DNA: TGTGCCAGTAGTGTTGAACGCGGAAACACCATATATTTT; CDR3 protein: CASSVERGNTIYF